The rows below give T cell receptor beta chains drawn from one sample of a study of cytomegalovirus exposure and HLA in healthy donors. Data came from immunoSEQ multiplex PCR; TCRdb stores just in-frame clones and leaves some out. The table includes 40,000 to 55,000 clones, 65% to 80% detected once. Sequenced: PBMCs. The receptors were gathered from a woman in her forties or fifties in good health and CMV-seronegative. CDR3s include the opening cysteine and the closing phenylalanine or tryptophan. A D gene is named only where the DNA matches it firmly. For some rows the clone size is stated as once, few or many, or as a class when expanded; others skip it.

v_gene	abundance	j_gene	d_gene	CDR3nt	CDR3aa
TRBV5-4	NA	TRBJ2-2	TRBD1	TGTGCCAGCAGCTCCTGGACAGGGGGTTCCCCGGGGGAGCTGTTTTTT	CASSSWTGGSPGELFF
TRBV4-2	few	TRBJ2-5	TRBD2	TGTGCCAGCAGCCAAGGGACTAGCGGAAACCAAGAGACCCAGTACTTC	CASSQGTSGNQETQYF
TRBV7-2	NA	TRBJ2-1	TRBD2	TGTGCCAGCAGCTTAATGGCGGGGGGGGACAATGAGCAGTTCTTC	CASSLMAGGDNEQFF
TRBV19	NA	TRBJ1-5	NA	TGTGCCAGTAGTATGCGACAGCATCAGCCCCAGCATTTT	CASSMRQHQPQHF
TRBV5-1	NA	TRBJ2-3	NA	TGCGCCAGCAGCCGCGGGCAGGGGACAGATACGCAGTATTTT	CASSRGQGTDTQYF
TRBV2	few	TRBJ1-5	NA	TGTGCCAGCACTTTACAGGATATTAAGTCCCAGCCCCAGCATTTT	CASTLQDIKSQPQHF
TRBV9	NA	TRBJ2-5	TRBD2	TGTGCCAGCAGCGTAGCCGGGGGGACGGTGGGGGAGACCCAGTACTTC	CASSVAGGTVGETQYF
TRBV5-1	NA	TRBJ2-2	NA	TGCGCCAGCAGCCCCCTAACAGTTGGCGGGGAGCTGTTTTTT	CASSPLTVGGELFF
TRBV2	once	TRBJ1-5	NA	TGTGCCAGCAGCATGGGGGCTAGTCAGCCCCAGCATTTT	CASSMGASQPQHF
TRBV6-6	NA	TRBJ2-7	NA	TGTGCCAGCAGTTACGGCCTTGCGCGGCGTCGGGAGCAGTACTTC	CASSYGLARRREQYF
TRBV4-2	NA	TRBJ1-1	NA	TGTGCCAGCAGCCAAGAACTGATGAACACTGAAGCTTTCTTT	CASSQELMNTEAFF
TRBV29-1	NA	TRBJ2-7	NA	TGCAGCGTTGAAGAAATGCGGGGCTACGAGCAGTACTTC	CSVEEMRGYEQYF
TRBV30	NA	TRBJ1-6	NA	TGTGCTTGCCCCACCGCCAGGGAAAATTCACCCCTCCACTTT	CACPTARENSPLHF
TRBV7-2	once	TRBJ2-5	TRBD1	TGTGCCAGCAGCTTGGGACAGGGGCAAGAGACCCAGTACTTC	CASSLGQGQETQYF
TRBV4-2	few	TRBJ2-1	TRBD2	TGTGCCAGCAGCCGTGTGCTAGCGGGAGGGAATGAGCAGTTCTTC	CASSRVLAGGNEQFF
TRBV7-8	NA	TRBJ2-5	NA	TGTGCCAGCAGCACCAAACTGCAAGAGACCCAGTACTTC	CASSTKLQETQYF
TRBV7-9	NA	TRBJ2-5	TRBD1	TGTGCCAGCAGCTTAGCGGACAGGGGAGGTCGGGAGACCCAGTACTTC	CASSLADRGGRETQYF
TRBV6-6	NA	TRBJ1-5	TRBD1	TGTGCCAGCAGTTACTTGGGACAGGGGGCCGGGCAGCCCCAGCATTTT	CASSYLGQGAGQPQHF
TRBV10-2	NA	TRBJ2-3	NA	TGCGCCAGCAGTTCCCTACATACGCAGTATTTT	CASSSLHTQYF
TRBV2	NA	TRBJ2-7	NA	TGTGCCAGCAACCGGGACGGAGGGGAATACGAGCAGTACTTC	CASNRDGGEYEQYF
TRBV6-5	NA	TRBJ1-1	NA	TGTGCCAGCAGTTACGTCAGGGTGGACACTGAAGCTTTCTTT	CASSYVRVDTEAFF
TRBV28	NA	TRBJ1-5	NA	TGTGCCAGCAGCCATACACAGGGAAATCAGCCCCAGCATTTT	CASSHTQGNQPQHF
TRBV5-1	once	TRBJ2-6	NA	TGCGCCAGCAGTATTCCGCAGGGCTCTGGGGCCAACGTCCTGACTTTC	CASSIPQGSGANVLTF
TRBV2	NA	TRBJ2-5	NA	TGTGCCAGCAGTGCTGAAGAGACCCAGTACTTC	CASSAEETQYF
TRBV30	NA	TRBJ1-2	NA	TGTGCCTGGAGTTATGTCAGCTATGGCTACACCTTC	CAWSYVSYGYTF
TRBV5-1	NA	TRBJ2-1	TRBD2	TGCGCCAGCAGCGGTGGGACTACGGCAGAGCAGTTCTTC	CASSGGTTAEQFF